Following are 30 T cell receptor beta chains from one sample sequenced in a study of blood T cell repertoires in COVID-19. TCRdb's copy holds only in-frame clones and misses some; the assay was immunoSEQ multiplex PCR. Of 250,000 to 350,000 clones listed, roughly 89% were seen once; the top ten hold under 7%. The sample consisted of PBMCs or T cells enriched from blood (not recorded which). The receptors originated from a woman aged 40 to 50 who had recovered from COVID-19.

V usage is TRBV30 and J usage is TRBJ2-5; D is possibly TRBD1 (5 bases). Trimming shortened V by 5 bases and J by 1 base, and 8 bases separated the two germline ends. Germline CDR1 GTSNPN, CDR2 SVGIG (reference sequence). This CDR3 comprises 12 residues. The CDR3 loop is CAWADSQETQYF. CDR3 coding DNA: TGTGCCTGGGCAGACAGCCAAGAGACCCAGTACTTC.

This clone was seen a single time. J is TRBJ2-5 and V is TRBV3-1 (or the pseudogene TRBV3-2); D is unresolved. Per germline, CDR1 LGHDT and CDR2 YNNKEL (reference sequence). Trimming stripped 6 bases from V and 4 bases from J, with 6 bases between. CDR3 length equals 11 residues. CDR3 sequence reads: CASSRRETQYF. CDR3 in DNA: TGTGCCAGCAGTCGTCGAGAGACCCAGTACTTC.

This clone appeared a single time. The rearrangement uses TRBV30 and TRBJ2-7, with a weak D call TRBD1 (6 bases). Trimming shortened V by 2 bases and J by 5 bases, and 28 bases separated the two germline ends. The CDR3 has 18 residues. CDR1 and CDR2 from the germline V gene are GTSNPN and SVGIG (reference sequence). CDR3 DNA: TGTGCCTGGAGTCAGGATCGACACAGGGTAATAGGGATGAACGAGCAGTACTTC. It yields the protein CAWSQDRHRVIGMNEQYF.

CDR3 residues: CASSPFEAGGIRELFF. CDR3 nucleotide sequence: TGTGCCAGCTCACCGTTTGAAGCGGGAGGTATCCGGGAGCTGTTTTTT. V is TRBV18 and J is TRBJ2-2; 9 nucleotides match TRBD2. The CDR3 is 16 residues long. CDR1 and CDR2 (germline): KGHSH, LQKENI. Trimming took 3 bases from V and 9 from J; bases not matched to a gene: 11.

This clone has just one count. The CDR3 DNA follows: TGCGCCAGCAGTCAACCTTCTGGGGGAGGGAGCTCTGGAAACACCATATATTTT. Its protein is CASSQPSGGGSSGNTIYF. The chain employs TRBV23-1 and TRBJ1-3, with D possibly matching TRBD1 (5 bases). TRBV23-1 is an ORF for which the function is uncertain. V was clipped by 2 bases and J by 0 bases, with 17 bases between them. The CDR3 sequence is 18 residues long.

The chain recombines TRBV7-9 with TRBJ2-5, with 10 bases aligning to TRBD1. The CDR3 totals 15 residues. From germline, CDR1 is SEHNR and CDR2 FQNEAQ (reference sequence). V lost 5 bases, J lost 2 bases, and 5 bases stayed unmatched. The CDR3 spells CASSPRDRGQETQYF. DNA for the CDR3: TGTGCCAGCAGCCCCCGGGACAGGGGACAAGAGACCCAGTACTTC.

The count of this clone is one. J is TRBJ1-1 and V is TRBV5-1; TRBD1 agrees at 7 bases. The CDR3 is made up of 14 amino acids. V shed 4 bases, J shed 0 bases, and the junction held 3 bases outside the gene matches. Per the germline V gene, CDR1 is SGHRS and CDR2 is YFSETQ. The CDR3 region is CASSPGGMNTEAFF. As DNA, the CDR3 is TGCGCCAGCAGCCCAGGGGGGATGAACACTGAAGCTTTCTTT.

CDR3: CASSARGARGANVLTF. The CDR3, as DNA: TGTGCCAGCAGCGCCCGCGGGGCGCGCGGGGCCAACGTCCTGACTTTC. The V and J genes are TRBV7-2 and TRBJ2-6; maybe TRBD2 (6 bases). The V and J ends lost 5 bases and 4 bases respectively, with 15 bases between them. The CDR3 has 16 residues. Germline V lookup: CDR1 SGHTA, CDR2 FQGNSA.

The rearrangement joins TRBV18 to TRBJ2-3; D not resolved. The CDR3 runs to 14 residues. CDR1 KGHSH and CDR2 LQKENI come from the germline V gene. V was pared by 4 bases and J by 6 bases, with 14 bases between. The chain's CDR3 is CASSLSSISDTQYF. The CDR3 DNA follows: TGTGCCAGCTCACTGAGCTCAATTTCCGATACGCAGTATTTT. The full variable domain, in which reference TRBV18 and TRBJ2-3 provide the parts outside the CDR3, is NAGVMQNPRHLVRRRGQEARLRCSPMKGHSHVYWYRQLPEEGLKFMVYLQKENIIDESGMPKERFSAEFPKEGPSILRIQQVVRGDSAAYFCASSLSSISDTQYFGPGTRLTVL.

The V gene is TRBV2, the J gene TRBJ1-5; maybe TRBD1 (5 bases). Per the germline V gene, CDR1 is SNHLY and CDR2 is FYNNEI. Trimming left V 5 bases short and J 0 bases short, with 11 bases between. This CDR3 spans 15 amino acids. DNA for the CDR3: TGTGCCAGCAGTCCCCGCGGACATAGCAATCAGCCCCAGCATTTT. Its protein product is CASSPRGHSNQPQHF.

The chain has TRBV3-1 (or the pseudogene TRBV3-2) and TRBJ2-7, with TRBD2 identical over 9 bases. Germline loops: CDR1 LGHDT, CDR2 YNNKEL (reference sequence). There are 15 residues in the CDR3. After removal of 4 bases from V and 6 bases from J, the junction contained 10 bases not matched to a gene. This CDR3 reads CASSPSRLAGLEQYF. In DNA form, the CDR3 reads TGTGCCAGCAGCCCATCTAGGCTAGCGGGACTCGAGCAGTACTTC.

The rearrangement links TRBV18 to TRBJ1-4, with D possibly TRBD1 on 6 matching bases. The CDR3 has 14 residues. Deletions cut 2 bases from V and 7 bases from J, with 11 bases between. The germline CDR1 and CDR2 sequences are KGHSH and LQKENI. Written as DNA, the CDR3 is TGTGCCAGCTCACCAGGGACAATGACTGAAAAACTGTTTTTT. Translation gives CASSPGTMTEKLFF. Based on the CDR3 plus reference TRBV18 and TRBJ1-4, the full variable domain is NAGVMQNPRHLVRRRGQEARLRCSPMKGHSHVYWYRQLPEEGLKFMVYLQKENIIDESGMPKERFSAEFPKEGPSILRIQQVVRGDSAAYFCASSPGTMTEKLFFGSGTQLSVL.

The chain links TRBV4-2 to TRBJ1-5, with D possibly TRBD1 on 6 matching bases. Germline CDR1 is LGHNA and CDR2 is YNFKEQ. V was pared by 0 bases and J by 7 bases, with 10 bases between. The CDR3 length is 14 residues. DNA of the CDR3: TGTGCCAGCAGCCAAGACAGGGGAGGGCAGCCCCAGCATTTT. Translated, it gives CASSQDRGGQPQHF.

J is TRBJ2-5 and V is TRBV11-2; tentatively, D is TRBD2 (5 bases). CDR1 and CDR2 (germline): SGHAT, FQNNGV. Trimming took 1 base from V and 4 from J, leaving 13 bases between them. The CDR3 totals 15 residues. In DNA, the CDR3 is TGTGCCAGCAGCTTAGTTCGAGGGAGCCCAGAGACCCAGTACTTC. This translates into CASSLVRGSPETQYF.

This chain connects TRBV30 to TRBJ1-4, with 10 bases matching TRBD1. Germline CDR1 GTSNPN, CDR2 SVGIG (reference sequence). This CDR3 comprises 14 residues. The junction had 4 bases not matched to a gene; V was cut back by 3 bases and J by 6 bases. The CDR3: CAWSAGTGDEKLFF. The CDR3, as DNA: TGTGCCTGGAGCGCCGGGACAGGGGATGAAAAACTGTTTTTT.

J is TRBJ2-7 and V is TRBV20-1, with D possibly being TRBD1 (6 bases). Germline CDR1 and CDR2: DFQATT and SNEGSKA (reference sequence). The CDR3 has 13 amino acids. V lost 4 bases and J lost 2, with 12 bases in between. The CDR3 sequence: CSATDRSTYEQYF. CDR3 DNA sequence: TGCAGTGCTACTGACAGGTCCACCTACGAGCAGTACTTC.

This rearrangement joins TRBV7-8 to TRBJ1-1; D gene unclear. Germline V gene sequence: CDR1 SGHVS, CDR2 FQNEAQ. The CDR3 extends over 14 amino acids. Trimming pared 0 bases from V and 3 bases from J, leaving 8 bases between. This chain's CDR3 is CASSLAGVHTEAFF. The CDR3 bases are TGTGCCAGCAGCTTAGCCGGTGTCCACACTGAAGCTTTCTTT.

The chain has TRBV7-9 and TRBJ2-1, with TRBD1 matching over 9 bases. The ends lost 5 bases at V and 6 bases at J; junction bases unmatched: 2. The CDR3 consists of 13 residues. From germline, CDR1 is SEHNR and CDR2 FQNEAQ (reference sequence). The CDR3 bases are TGTGCCAGCAGCCCGGGACAGGGCAATGAGCAGTTCTTC. Translation gives CASSPGQGNEQFF.

The chain couples TRBV7-2 to TRBJ2-2, with 12 bases aligning to TRBD2. The V gene's germline CDR1 is SGHTA and CDR2 FQGNSA. The CDR3 contains 18 residues. With 1 base clipped from V and 5 bases from J, the junction kept 8 bases outside the gene matches. CDR3: CASSLGRGLAGTTGELFF. The CDR3 DNA is TGTGCCAGCAGCTTAGGGAGAGGACTAGCGGGAACTACCGGGGAGCTGTTTTTT.

The chain combines TRBV2 with TRBJ2-1; 10 nucleotides line up with TRBD2. Germline CDR1 and CDR2: SNHLY and FYNNEI. V lost 6 bases, J lost 8 bases, and 10 bases stayed unmatched. The CDR3 is 15 residues long. CDR3 amino acids: CASSRSSGSWDEQFF. CDR3 bases: TGTGCCAGCAGCCGGTCTAGCGGGAGTTGGGATGAGCAGTTCTTC.

This clone was counted a single time. The chain employs TRBV18 and TRBJ1-1; the match to TRBD1 covers 7 bases. Germline CDR1 KGHSH, CDR2 LQKENI. The CDR3 runs 15 residues. V shed 0 bases, J shed 6 bases, and the junction held 7 bases outside the gene matches. Written as DNA, the CDR3 is TGTGCCAGCTCACCACCGCAGGGGGTCGAACCTGAAGCTTTCTTT. It codes for CASSPPQGVEPEAFF.

The chain carries TRBV20-1 and TRBJ1-2, with a weak D call TRBD1 (5 bases). This CDR3 has 15 residues. Germline V gene sequence: CDR1 DFQATT, CDR2 SNEGSKA (reference sequence). V gave up 3 bases and J gave up 7 bases, with 21 bases separating them. CDR3 protein: CSASSEGLWGGGYTF. The DNA for the CDR3 is TGCAGTGCTAGTTCCGAGGGACTCTGGGGCGGTGGCTACACCTTC.

J is TRBJ2-1 and V is TRBV5-1; 7 nucleotides align to TRBD1. Germline V lookup: CDR1 SGHRS, CDR2 YFSETQ. CDR3 length: 18 residues. V shed 1 base, J shed 5 bases, and the junction held 15 bases outside the gene matches. The CDR3, as DNA: TGCGCCAGCAGCTTGTCGGGGTCTCCCTCAGGGGGTCACAATGAGCAGTTCTTC. It codes for CASSLSGSPSGGHNEQFF. Combining the CDR3 with reference TRBV5-1 and TRBJ2-1 gives the whole variable domain KAGVTQTPRYLIKTRGQQVTLSCSPISGHRSVSWYQQTPGQGLQFLFEYFSETQRNKGNFPGRFSGRQFSNSRSEMNVSTLELGDSALYLCASSLSGSPSGGHNEQFFGPGTRLTVL.

The chain combines TRBV12-3 or TRBV12-4 with TRBJ2-7, with TRBD2 matching over 8 bases. This CDR3 has 13 residues. V was pared by 6 bases and J by 3 bases, with 4 bases of the junction left unmatched. Written as DNA, the CDR3 is TGTGCCAGCAGACCGAGCGGGAGCTACGAGCAGTACTTC. Translation: CASRPSGSYEQYF.

This clone has more than one count but fewer than ten. The chain is built from TRBV4-3 and TRBJ2-7; 7 bases fit TRBD2. Germline CDR1 reads LGHNA; CDR2 reads YSLEER. Unmatched junction bases numbered 5, after V lost 0 bases and J lost 3 bases. This CDR3 has 15 amino acids. The CDR3 spells CASSQEPRTSYEQYF. In DNA, the CDR3 is TGCGCCAGCAGCCAAGAACCCCGGACTAGCTACGAGCAGTACTTC.

The table lists this clone with a count of one. CDR3 nucleotide sequence: TGTGCCAGTAGTGAGGACAGGGCGTCCTACAATGAGCAGTTCTTC. Its translation: CASSEDRASYNEQFF. The chain employs TRBV19 and TRBJ2-1, with TRBD1 matching over 8 bases. This CDR3 comprises 15 residues. Per germline, CDR1 LNHDA and CDR2 SQIVND (reference sequence). V gave up 5 bases and J gave up 1 base; unmatched junction bases: 4. Drawing the rest from reference TRBV19 and TRBJ2-1, the complete variable domain is DGGITQSPKYLFRKEGQNVTLSCEQNLNHDAMYWYRQDPGQGLRLIYYSQIVNDFQKGDIAEGYSVSREKKESFPLTVTSAQKNPTAFYLCASSEDRASYNEQFFGPGTRLTVL.

The chain carries TRBV24-1 and TRBJ2-5; possibly TRBD2 for D (6 bases). The CDR3 has 16 residues. The V end was cut by 5 bases, the J end by 4 bases, with 19 bases between. Germline V CDR1 and CDR2: KGHDR, SFDVKD. CDR3 sequence reads: CATSGPGLVGGETQYF. The CDR3 nucleotides read TGTGCCACCAGTGGGCCCGGGCTAGTCGGGGGAGAGACCCAGTACTTC.

The chain recombines TRBV19 with TRBJ2-1, with D maybe TRBD2 (6 bases). Trimming cost V 3 bases and J 7 bases, with 19 bases left between them. The germline V gene encodes CDR1 LNHDA and CDR2 SQIVND (reference sequence). This CDR3 has 16 amino acids. The CDR3 nucleotides read TGTGCCAGTAGTATTCCGCTAGCGCCGGAAGGGAATGAGCAGTTCTTC. Translated, it gives CASSIPLAPEGNEQFF. The full variable domain, completed using reference TRBV19 and TRBJ2-1, is DGGITQSPKYLFRKEGQNVTLSCEQNLNHDAMYWYRQDPGQGLRLIYYSQIVNDFQKGDIAEGYSVSREKKESFPLTVTSAQKNPTAFYLCASSIPLAPEGNEQFFGPGTRLTVL.

This clone was seen only a few times. The CDR3 DNA reads TGCGCCAGCAGCTTGGCGGAGGGCAAGACAGATACGCAGTATTTT. Amino acid sequence: CASSLAEGKTDTQYF. The genes are TRBV5-1 and TRBJ2-3; D possibly corresponds to TRBD2 (6 bases). V lost 0 bases, J lost 3 bases, and 11 bases lay in between. Germline CDR1 reads SGHRS; CDR2 reads YFSETQ. The CDR3 runs 15 residues.

The J gene is TRBJ1-6, the V gene TRBV6-5; D is ambiguous. Germline CDR1 MNHEY, CDR2 SVGAGI. The CDR3 spans 16 residues. Deletions cut 0 bases from V and 1 base from J, with 7 bases between. DNA of the CDR3: TGTGCCAGCAGTTACTCGCGGGGTTCCTATAATTCACCCCTCCACTTT. Its protein is CASSYSRGSYNSPLHF.